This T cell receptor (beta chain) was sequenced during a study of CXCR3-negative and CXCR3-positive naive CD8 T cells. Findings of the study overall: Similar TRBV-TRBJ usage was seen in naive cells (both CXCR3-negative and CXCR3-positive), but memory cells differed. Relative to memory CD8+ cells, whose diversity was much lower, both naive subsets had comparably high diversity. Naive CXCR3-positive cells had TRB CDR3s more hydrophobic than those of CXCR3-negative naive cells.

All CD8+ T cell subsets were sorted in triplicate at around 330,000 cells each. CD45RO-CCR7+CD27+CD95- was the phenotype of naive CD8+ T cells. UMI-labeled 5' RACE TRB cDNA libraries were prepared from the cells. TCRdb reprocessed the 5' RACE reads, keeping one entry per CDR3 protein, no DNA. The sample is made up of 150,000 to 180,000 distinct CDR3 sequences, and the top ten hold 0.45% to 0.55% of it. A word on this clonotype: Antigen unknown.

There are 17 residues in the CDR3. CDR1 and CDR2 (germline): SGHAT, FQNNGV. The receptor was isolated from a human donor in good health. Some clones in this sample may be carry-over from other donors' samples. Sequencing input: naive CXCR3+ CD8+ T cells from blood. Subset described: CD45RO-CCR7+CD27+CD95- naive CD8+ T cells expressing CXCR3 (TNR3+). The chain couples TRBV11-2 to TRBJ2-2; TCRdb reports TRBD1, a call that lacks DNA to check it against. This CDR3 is CASSLVYHRGRTGELFF.